This entry lists 30 T cell receptor beta chains sequenced from one sample in a study of T cells expressing NK-cell markers. TCRdb reprocessed the 5' RACE reads; each CDR3 protein has one entry and no DNA is given. This sample's clone table lists 300,000 to 500,000 distinct CDR3 sequences. Sequencing was performed on blood T cells: a sorted CD56 or NKG2C T cell subset, CD4+ or CD8+ T cells, or bulk PBMC T cells (not recorded which). All receptors come from a woman between 45 and 65 years old in good health.

The chain joins TRBV12-3 or TRBV12-4 to TRBJ1-3; TCRdb designates TRBD1, a call that cannot be tested without DNA. This CDR3 has 13 residues. CDR3 in amino acids: CASTYREGNTIYF.

The rearrangement uses TRBV12-3 or TRBV12-4 and TRBJ2-1. CDR3 length equals 15 residues. CDR3 residues: CASTPGYLLGNEQFF.

The chain employs TRBV9 and TRBJ1-1. In germline, CDR1 is SGDLS, CDR2 YYNGEE. The CDR3 totals 14 residues. The CDR3 loop reads CASSPLAANTEAFF.

This chain uses TRBV7-8 with TRBJ2-7; as DNA is missing, the TRBD1 call by TCRdb cannot be tested. This CDR3 region has 16 residues. Germline V gives CDR1 SGHVS, CDR2 FQNEAQ. The CDR3 region is CASSVTQGQGAHEQYF.

The J gene is TRBJ2-3, the V gene TRBV24-1. The germline V gene has CDR1 KGHDR and CDR2 SFDVKD. This CDR3 contains 15 residues. CDR3 in amino acids: CATSDFGPDTDTQYF.

This chain connects TRBV24-1 to TRBJ2-5. The germline V gene encodes CDR1 KGHDR and CDR2 SFDVKD. The CDR3 totals 20 residues. CDR3 region: CATSDLRGFRLGINQETQYF.

The chain is built from TRBV18 and TRBJ2-1; TCRdb designates TRBD1, a call that cannot be tested without DNA. This CDR3 comprises 14 residues. The germline V gene has CDR1 KGHSH and CDR2 LQKENI. The CDR3 loop reads CASSPLSGINEQFF.

The V call is TRBV12-3 or TRBV12-4, the J call TRBJ1-5. The CDR3 is 15 residues long. The CDR3: CASSVSLGSNQPQHF.

V and J are TRBV7-9 and TRBJ2-1; TCRdb outputs TRBD2, but without DNA this stays unchecked. Germline V gene sequence: CDR1 SEHNR, CDR2 FQNEAQ (reference sequence). The CDR3 is 15 amino acids. The CDR3 spells CASSPRLAYYNEQFF.

The chain uses TRBV7-9 and TRBJ1-6; checking the TCRdb D call of TRBD1 is not possible without DNA. Germline V gives CDR1 SEHNR, CDR2 FQNEAQ (reference sequence). This CDR3 has 16 amino acids. The CDR3 reads CASSLRRQGWDSPLHF.

The chain links TRBV12-3 or TRBV12-4 to TRBJ2-7; TCRdb picks TRBD1, but there is no DNA to check that call. This CDR3 has 13 residues. CDR3 in amino acids: CASRLSRVYEQYF.

J is TRBJ2-1 and V is TRBV20-1; TCRdb outputs TRBD2, but without DNA this stays unchecked. The CDR3 runs 14 residues. Germline-derived CDR1 and CDR2 are DFQATT and SNEGSKA (reference sequence). CDR3 in amino acids: CSAGRAAIDNEQFF.

The chain recombines TRBV30 with TRBJ1-3; lacking DNA, the TRBD1 call made by TCRdb goes unchecked. The germline V gene encodes CDR1 GTSNPN and CDR2 SVGIG (reference sequence). This CDR3 spans 11 amino acids. The CDR3 is CAEGAGNTIYF.

CDR3 in amino acids: CASSYTSGSYQETQYF. The chain recombines TRBV6-5 with TRBJ2-5; TCRdb picks TRBD2, but there is no DNA to check that call. The germline gives CDR1 MNHEY, CDR2 SVGAGI. This CDR3 has 16 amino acids.

J is TRBJ2-1 and V is TRBV6-5; TCRdb gives TRBD2 as the D gene, but with no DNA this cannot be confirmed. This CDR3 is 15 amino acids long. The germline CDR1 and CDR2 sequences are MNHEY and SVGAGI. CDR3 loop: CASSRPGGRDNEQFF.

The chain has TRBV10-2 and TRBJ2-3; with no DNA, the TCRdb D assignment of TRBD1 cannot be verified. CDR1 is WSHSY, CDR2 SAAADI, per germline. The length of the CDR3 is 15 residues. CDR3 in amino acids: CASTYRDRGADTQYF.

The chain carries TRBV20-1 and TRBJ1-2; the TRBD1 assignment by TCRdb is unverifiable without DNA. Germline CDR1 reads DFQATT; CDR2 reads SNEGSKA (reference sequence). This CDR3 contains 13 residues. Here the CDR3 reads CSARERGFGGYTF.

The chain carries TRBV20-1 and TRBJ2-1; TCRdb's assignment of TRBD1 cannot be checked, as there is no DNA. The V gene's germline CDR1 is DFQATT and CDR2 SNEGSKA (reference sequence). The CDR3 consists of 16 residues. This CDR3 is CSARGATGIVSNEQFF.

The chain has TRBV29-1 and TRBJ2-7; TCRdb calls TRBD1, which cannot be checked without DNA. Germline loops: CDR1 SQVTM, CDR2 ANQGSEA. This CDR3 comprises 14 residues. The CDR3 region is CSVEDRGESYEQYF.

This chain links TRBV6-6 with TRBJ2-5; TCRdb indicates TRBD2, and absent DNA this call remains unverified. This CDR3 is 14 amino acids long. CDR1 is MNHNY and CDR2 is SVGAGI in the germline V gene (reference sequence). CDR3 amino acids: CASSLVGLAETQYF.

The rearrangement joins TRBV7-2 to TRBJ2-7; the TCRdb D gene call, TRBD1, has no DNA to confirm it. The germline gives CDR1 SGHTA, CDR2 FQGNSA. The length of the CDR3 is 13 residues. The chain's CDR3 is CASSRQRDYEQYF.

The J gene is TRBJ1-5, the V gene TRBV19. Germline CDR1 reads LNHDA; CDR2 reads SQIVND (reference sequence). The CDR3 has 16 amino acids. This CDR3 reads CASSISETDSNQPQHF.

This rearrangement joins TRBV27 to TRBJ2-7. The CDR3 covers 14 residues. CDR1 MNHEY and CDR2 SMNVEV come from the germline V gene (reference sequence). The CDR3 here is CASSRHGGSYEQYF.

The chain carries TRBV19 and TRBJ2-3; checking the TCRdb D call of TRBD1 is not possible without DNA. The CDR3 is made up of 15 amino acids. The germline V gene encodes CDR1 LNHDA and CDR2 SQIVND (reference sequence). The CDR3 is CASSSAGQGQDTQYF.

The V call is TRBV20-1, the J call TRBJ2-4; the TCRdb D gene call, TRBD1, has no DNA to confirm it. Germline V gene data show CDR1 as DFQATT and CDR2 as SNEGSKA (reference sequence). This CDR3 spans 14 amino acids. CDR3: CSASGPAPKNIQYF.

This sequence joins TRBV5-1 and TRBJ2-7. CDR3 size: 15 residues. Germline assignment: CDR1 SGHRS and CDR2 YFSETQ. The CDR3 here is CASSLAGETQYEQYF.

The chain uses TRBV30 and TRBJ2-3. The CDR3 length is 14 residues. In germline, CDR1 is GTSNPN, CDR2 SVGIG (reference sequence). The CDR3 sequence: CAWSVQEGTDTQYF.

The chain couples TRBV10-3 to TRBJ2-7; with no DNA, the TCRdb D assignment of TRBD2 cannot be verified. Germline V gives CDR1 ENHRY, CDR2 SYGVKD. The CDR3 spans 13 residues. CDR3 sequence: CAFSTSGRAVKYF.

The rearrangement links TRBV6-5 to TRBJ1-2; TCRdb proposes TRBD1, but this gene call is untestable without DNA. This CDR3 is built from 13 residues. Germline V gene lookup returns CDR1 MNHEY and CDR2 SVGAGI. This CDR3 reads CASRAGTDYGYTF.

The genes are TRBV12-3 or TRBV12-4 and TRBJ2-6; the TRBD1 assignment by TCRdb is unverifiable without DNA. The CDR3 has 17 amino acids. The CDR3 reads CASTNGTGDVGANVLTF.